This TCR beta chain emerged from a study of persistence of HIV-infected CD4 T cells. At the level of the study: Two participants gave one leukapheresis sample; others gave up to about 180 mL blood repeatedly. The study's findings and limits: TCR oligoclonality correlated with proviral oligoclonality in the same sorted populations.

J was trimmed by 5 bases and V by 0 bases; bases with no gene match: 10. This CDR3 has 16 residues. Germline V gives CDR1 SGDLS, CDR2 YYNGEE. This was the immunoSEQ version 4 assay in survey mode. Clones were read by immunoSEQ multiplex PCR, and TCRdb kept only the in-frame ones, dropping some. The sample includes 15,000 to 20,000 clones, 70% to 80% of them seen just once. Stimulation used around 10 ug/mL lysate from CMV-infected fibroblasts. Responding CD4+ T cells were sorted by upregulation of both CD40 ligand and CD69. With regard to this clone: Its specificity is unknown.

The V call is TRBV9, the J call TRBJ1-1, with 7 bases lining up with TRBD1. This specimen was CD4+ T cells sorted from PBMCs after approximately 19-hour stimulation, taken from a patient who received antiretroviral therapy. This receptor was obtained from an adult man with HIV who was CMV-seropositive. The CDR3 region has the DNA TGTGCCAGCAGCGTAGGAGGAAGGGGGCGAGGGACTGAAGCTTTCTTT. Protein sequence: CASSVGGRGRGTEAFF.